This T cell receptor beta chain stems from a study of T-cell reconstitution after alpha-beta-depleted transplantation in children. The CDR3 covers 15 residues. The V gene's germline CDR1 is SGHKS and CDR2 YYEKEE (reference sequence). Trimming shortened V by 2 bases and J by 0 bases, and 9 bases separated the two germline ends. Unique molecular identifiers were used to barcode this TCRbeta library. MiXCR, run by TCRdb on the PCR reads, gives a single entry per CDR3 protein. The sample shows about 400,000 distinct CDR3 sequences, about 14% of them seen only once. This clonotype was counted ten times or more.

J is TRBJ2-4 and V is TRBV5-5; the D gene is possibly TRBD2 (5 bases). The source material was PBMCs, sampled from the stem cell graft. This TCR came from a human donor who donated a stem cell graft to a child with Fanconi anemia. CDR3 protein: CASSFGLIAKNIQYF. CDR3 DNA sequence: TGTGCCAGCAGCTTCGGACTGATAGCCAAAAACATTCAGTACTTC.